A single sample gave rise to the 16 T cell receptor beta chains below, sequenced in a study. Treg sorting used a CD4+CD25+CD127-/low gate. MiXCR, applied by TCRdb to the 5' RACE reads, yields one record per CDR3 protein. Of fewer than 13,000 distinct CDR3 sequences listed, 17% were seen once; the top ten hold 3.8%. The specimen was Tregs sorted from a lymph node. Receptors were obtained from a female donor with breast cancer.

The chain carries TRBV5-4 and TRBJ2-7; tentative D call: TRBD2 (6 bases). Trimming left V 3 bases short and J 2 bases short, with 18 bases between. The CDR3 loop spans 16 amino acids. CDR1 is SGHNT and CDR2 is YYREEE in the germline V gene (reference sequence). This CDR3 is CASSWGGRLGTYEQYF. CDR3 sequence (DNA): TGTGCCAGCAGCTGGGGAGGCAGGCTGGGAACCTACGAGCAGTACTTC.

To note about this clonotype: The germline gene is not matched at one end of the junction; a read error may be the cause. This sequence joins TRBV5-1 and TRBJ1-1; D is unclear. CDR3 size: 14 residues. The germline gives CDR1 SGHRS, CDR2 YFSETQ. The DNA of the CDR3 is TGCGCCAGCAGCACCCGGAAGGATTGGGCTGAAGCTCGCTTT. It codes for CASSTRKDWAEARF.

This clonotype has ten or more counts. One junction end does not reproduce the germline sequence, and a read error may be involved. This chain joins TRBV7-3 and TRBJ2-6; no definite D call. Germline loops: CDR1 SGHTA, CDR2 FQGTGA. The CDR3 sequence is 14 residues long. The CDR3 loop reads CVSSQSSGANVLTF. CDR3 in DNA: TGTGTCAGCAGCCAGAGCTCTGGGGCCAACGTCCTGACTTTC.

This clonotype is medium-sized within its sample. The chain joins TRBV12-3 or TRBV12-4 to TRBJ1-1, with no clear D. Trimming cost V 6 bases and J 4 bases, with 15 bases left between them. The length of the CDR3 is 14 residues. The CDR3 region has the DNA TGTGCCAGCAGCGAGGGCCCTTGGGGCACTGAAGCTTTCTTT. Amino acids: CASSEGPWGTEAFF.

This clonotype counts as medium-sized (0.01 to 0.1%). The chain recombines TRBV7-2 with TRBJ1-5, with D unclear. Between the trimmed V and J ends, which lost 4 bases and 4 bases, there was a span of 11 bases. The CDR3 contains 14 residues. Germline CDR1 is SGHTA and CDR2 is FQGNSA. CDR3 in DNA: TGTGCCAGCAGCTCCCGTTCCACTAATCAGCCCCAGCATTTT. This translates into CASSSRSTNQPQHF.

The table lists this clonotype with many counts. The chain links TRBV7-9 to TRBJ1-6; D remains unclear. The CDR3 consists of 14 residues. Trimming removed 0 bases at V and 3 bases at J, with 3 bases between. The germline V gene has CDR1 SEHNR and CDR2 FQNEAQ (reference sequence). The CDR3 region is CASSLASYNSPLHF. Written as DNA, the CDR3 is TGTGCCAGCAGCTTAGCCAGCTATAATTCACCCCTCCACTTT.

This clonotype was observed a few times. A junction boundary mismatches the germline segment, possibly from a read error. The chain carries TRBV20-1 and TRBJ2-1; D possibly corresponds to TRBD1 (5 bases). The CDR3 loop spans 14 amino acids. Germline CDR1 reads DFQATT; CDR2 reads SNEGSKA (reference sequence). CDR3 in DNA: TGCAGGGCTAGAGCCGGCCAGGGCAACAATGAGCAGTTCTTC. Translating gives CRARAGQGNNEQFF.

This clonotype is a singleton in its sample. This may arise from a read error, as a much more abundant clone is one base away. The rearrangement links TRBV10-3 to TRBJ2-5; 10 bases fit TRBD2. In germline, CDR1 is ENHRY, CDR2 SYGVKD. CDR3 length: 14 amino acids. The J segment lost 3 bases and the V segment lost 8 bases, leaving 6 bases of the junction unmatched. The CDR3 DNA follows: TGTGCCATCGGTCACACTAGCGGGAAAGAGACCCAGTACTTC. Translating it yields CAIGHTSGKETQYF.

This clonotype was seen a few times. A read error may explain this, as a much larger clone is one base away. For the CDR3, the DNA is TGCGCCAGCAGCTTGACGTCTGCAAACACCATATATTTT. The encoded protein is CASSLTSANTIYF. The chain combines TRBV5-1 with TRBJ1-3; no reliable D call. CDR1 SGHRS and CDR2 YFSETQ come from the germline V gene. The CDR3 sequence is 13 residues long.

For this clonotype: At one of its ends the junction is not consistent with the germline gene, which may arise from a read error. The V call is TRBV5-4, the J call TRBJ2-1; 8 bases are a match to TRBD1. Germline CDR1 reads SGHNT; CDR2 reads YYREEE (reference sequence). This CDR3 is built from 16 residues. CDR3 in amino acids: CASSSGPQGVGNDQFF. As DNA, the CDR3 is TGTGCCAGCAGCTCAGGGCCACAGGGGGTCGGGAATGATCAGTTCTTC.

This clonotype occurred a few times. A much larger clone differs from this one at a single base, so this may be a read error. The missing conserved phenylalanine or tryptophan at the end of this CDR3 makes a read error likely. The chain uses TRBV29-1 and TRBJ2-5, with 12 bases aligning to TRBD1. Trimming took 6 bases from V and 5 from J; bases not matched to a gene: 13. CDR1 is SQVTM, CDR2 ANQGSEA, per germline. The CDR3 loop spans 16 amino acids. The CDR3 nucleotides read TGCAGCGTCAGGCCGAGGGGACAGGGGGCTCTGGAGACCCAGTACCTC. It translates to CSVRPRGQGALETQYL.

Judged by abundance, this clonotype is medium-sized. This sequence joins TRBV5-1 and TRBJ2-2; tentatively, D is TRBD2 (5 bases). This CDR3 has 15 amino acids. V was trimmed by 3 bases and J by 2 bases, leaving 11 bases between them. CDR1 and CDR2 from the germline V gene are SGHRS and YFSETQ. The CDR3, as DNA: TGCGCCAGCAGCTCCCAACTAGGAAACACCGGGGAGCTGTTTTTT. Translating it yields CASSSQLGNTGELFF.

This clonotype was detected only once. Mismatch with germline at one junction end may stem from a read error. This chain links TRBV7-7 with TRBJ2-2; 8 bases line up with TRBD2. Germline V gene lookup returns CDR1 SSHAT and CDR2 FNYEAQ (reference sequence). This CDR3 contains 14 residues. The CDR3 DNA reads as TGTGCTAGCGGCTTAGCGGGGAACACCGGGGGGCTGTTTTTT. This gives the protein CASGLAGNTGGLFF.

This clonotype is medium-sized. The chain employs TRBV20-1 and TRBJ1-6; 9 bases are shared with TRBD1. This CDR3 comprises 15 residues. Germline trimming cut 2 bases from V and 9 bases from J; bases unmatched to any gene: 8. In germline, CDR1 is DFQATT, CDR2 SNEGSKA (reference sequence). CDR3 coding DNA: TGCAGTGCTAGATTTGAGGACAGGGGAAGTTCACCCCTCCACTTT. Translating it yields CSARFEDRGSSPLHF.

Notes on this clonotype: A read error may explain this, as a much larger clone is one base away. The V call is TRBV30, the J call TRBJ2-1; the match to TRBD2 covers 9 bases. The germline CDR1 and CDR2 sequences are GTSNPN and SVGIG (reference sequence). This CDR3 has 15 residues. V lost 1 base, J lost 9 bases, and 10 bases stayed unmatched. This CDR3 is CAWSAAAGGGSEQFF. The CDR3 region has the DNA TGTGCCTGGAGTGCGGCAGCGGGAGGTGGGAGTGAGCAGTTCTTC.

A word on this clonotype: One junction end disagrees with the germline gene, perhaps due to a read error. The genes are TRBV28 and TRBJ1-1; 7 bases align to TRBD1. In germline, CDR1 is MDHEN, CDR2 SYDVKM. The CDR3 contains 14 residues. The CDR3 here is CASRIGQANTVAFF. CDR3 nucleotide sequence: TGTGCCAGCAGAATAGGACAGGCCAACACTGTAGCTTTCTTT. Full variable domain (rest looked up from reference TRBV28 and TRBJ1-1): DVKVTQSSRYLVKRTGEKVFLECVQDMDHENMFWYRQDPGLGLRLIYFSYDVKMKEKGDIPEGYSVSREKKERFSLILESASTNQTSMYLCASRIGQANTVAFFGQGTRLTVV.